A selection of T cell receptor beta chains follows, all from one sample in a study of CD8+ T cells in alopecia areata. Measured with immunoSEQ multiplex PCR; TCRdb has only the in-frame clones, and not every one. This sample has more than 85,000 clones, with 60% to 75% found just once. This material consisted of CD8+ T cells sorted from blood, taken at week 4, from a patient treated with tofacitinib. The receptors come from a human donor with alopecia areata. The CDR3 runs from the conserved cysteine through the conserved F or W. Fields, in order: J gene, clone size, D gene, V gene, CDR3 protein, CDR3 DNA. A D gene is named only where the DNA matches it firmly. Some rows have no size entry. The others give once, few or many, or a class for an expanded clone.

j_gene: TRBJ2-7
abundance: NA
d_gene: NA
v_gene: TRBV18
CDR3aa: CASSPESGASRDEQYF
CDR3nt: TGTGCCAGCTCACCGGAGAGTGGGGCCAGCCGGGACGAGCAGTACTTC

j_gene: TRBJ2-4
abundance: NA
d_gene: NA
v_gene: TRBV27
CDR3aa: CASSLSSGAAKNIQYF
CDR3nt: TGTGCCAGCAGTTTATCGTCAGGGGCCGCCAAAAACATTCAGTACTTC

j_gene: TRBJ2-7
abundance: NA
d_gene: NA
v_gene: TRBV7-6
CDR3aa: CASSLTDSYEQYF
CDR3nt: TGTGCCAGCAGCTTAACCGACTCCTACGAGCAGTACTTC

j_gene: TRBJ2-7
abundance: few
d_gene: TRBD1
v_gene: TRBV29-1
CDR3aa: CSVEDGGQGSIYEQYF
CDR3nt: TGCAGCGTTGAAGATGGGGGACAGGGGTCGATCTACGAGCAGTACTTC

j_gene: TRBJ2-7
abundance: NA
d_gene: NA
v_gene: TRBV29-1
CDR3aa: CSVVTGKGPEQYF
CDR3nt: TGCAGCGTTGTGACAGGAAAGGGTCCCGAGCAGTACTTC

j_gene: TRBJ1-2
abundance: NA
d_gene: TRBD1
v_gene: TRBV29-1
CDR3aa: CSVLWTGTEDGYTF
CDR3nt: TGCAGCGTTCTTTGGACAGGGACGGAGGATGGCTACACCTTC

j_gene: TRBJ1-1
abundance: few
d_gene: NA
v_gene: TRBV29-1
CDR3aa: CSVSGQTEAFF
CDR3nt: TGCAGCGTTTCAGGTCAGACTGAAGCTTTCTTT

j_gene: TRBJ2-2
abundance: few
d_gene: NA
v_gene: TRBV7-9
CDR3aa: CASSLTTGTGELFF
CDR3nt: TGTGCCAGCAGCTTAACCACAGGGACCGGGGAGCTGTTTTTT

j_gene: TRBJ2-7
abundance: NA
d_gene: NA
v_gene: TRBV30
CDR3aa: CAWRPYTAYEQYF
CDR3nt: TGTGCCTGGAGGCCCTATACAGCCTACGAGCAGTACTTC

j_gene: TRBJ1-2
abundance: NA
d_gene: NA
v_gene: TRBV28
CDR3aa: CASFRGGGYTF
CDR3nt: TGTGCCAGCTTTCGGGGCGGGGGCTACACCTTC

j_gene: TRBJ2-7
abundance: NA
d_gene: NA
v_gene: TRBV4-1
CDR3aa: CASSQTRTYEQYF
CDR3nt: TGCGCCAGCAGCCAAACCCGGACCTACGAGCAGTACTTC

j_gene: TRBJ1-2
abundance: few
d_gene: NA
v_gene: TRBV7-8
CDR3aa: CASSPGGLMEYGYTF
CDR3nt: TGTGCCAGCAGCCCCGGGGGGTTAATGGAATATGGCTACACCTTC

j_gene: TRBJ1-1
abundance: NA
d_gene: TRBD1
v_gene: TRBV29-1
CDR3aa: CSVVTGVQAFF
CDR3nt: TGCAGCGTTGTCACAGGGGTACAAGCTTTCTTT

j_gene: TRBJ1-1
abundance: NA
d_gene: NA
v_gene: TRBV29-1
CDR3aa: CSSGRVEESTEAFF
CDR3nt: TGCAGCTCGGGCAGGGTTGAGGAGAGCACTGAAGCTTTCTTT

j_gene: TRBJ1-4
abundance: few
d_gene: NA
v_gene: TRBV29-1
CDR3aa: CSSRVGEKLFF
CDR3nt: TGCAGCAGTAGGGTTGGTGAAAAACTGTTTTTT

j_gene: TRBJ2-1
abundance: NA
d_gene: NA
v_gene: TRBV29-1
CDR3aa: CSVESSFSSYNEQFF
CDR3nt: TGCAGCGTTGAATCCTCGTTTAGCTCCTACAATGAGCAGTTCTTC

j_gene: TRBJ1-5
abundance: once
d_gene: NA
v_gene: TRBV27
CDR3aa: CASSLQGGNQPQHF
CDR3nt: TGTGCCAGCAGTTTGCAGGGTGGCAATCAGCCCCAGCATTTT